The next 18 T cell receptor beta chains were all read from a single sample in a study of blood T cells in healthy people across ages. It was with a sample-barcoded 5' primer and a J-beta primer mix that a second PCR of roughly 7 to 12 cycles was run. A single record per CDR3 protein comes from TCRdb applying MiXCR to the 5' RACE reads. The sample has around 800,000 distinct CDR3 sequences, around half seen once; the top ten hold approximately 41%. Material for sequencing was blood. The receptor source for this set is a man older than 75 in good health.

This chain connects TRBV27 to TRBJ1-5, with 9 bases aligning to TRBD1. The J segment lost 6 bases and the V segment lost 4 bases, leaving 7 bases of the junction unmatched. The CDR3 sequence is 15 residues long. Germline CDR1 and CDR2: MNHEY and SMNVEV (reference sequence). The CDR3 DNA is TGTGCCAGCAGTTCCGGGACAGGGATGAGTCAGCCCCAGCATTTT. Amino acids: CASSSGTGMSQPQHF.

This sequence joins TRBV5-5 and TRBJ2-1; D unclear. Looked up from germline, CDR1 is SGHKS and CDR2 is YYEKEE (reference sequence). CDR3 size: 15 residues. Trimming removed 10 bases from V and 0 bases from J, with 17 bases in between. The CDR3 bases are TGTGCCGGCACCTTTTCTCTTAGCTCCTACAATGAGCAGTTCTTC. Its protein is CAGTFSLSSYNEQFF.

The chain joins TRBV12-3 or TRBV12-4 to TRBJ1-4; D might be TRBD1 (6 bases). The V gene lost 5 bases and the J gene lost 5 bases, with 9 bases spanning the gap. The CDR3 extends over 13 amino acids. CDR3 in amino acids: CASSPGTNEKLFF. DNA for the CDR3: TGTGCCAGCAGTCCCGGGACAAATGAAAAACTGTTTTTT.

The chain recombines TRBV24-1 with TRBJ2-1; 7 nucleotides align to TRBD2. Germline V lookup: CDR1 KGHDR, CDR2 SFDVKD. This CDR3 is built from 16 residues. Trimming at V came to 7 bases and at J to 1 base, leaving 9 bases not matched to a gene. Here the CDR3 reads CATSDQLAPSYNEQFF. The CDR3 DNA is TGTGCCACCAGCGACCAACTAGCGCCGTCCTACAATGAGCAGTTCTTC.

This clonotype was found a few times. This chain uses TRBV27 with TRBJ2-7; D is possibly TRBD2 (6 bases). CDR1 MNHEY and CDR2 SMNVEV come from the germline V gene (reference sequence). This CDR3 comprises 16 residues. The germline V and J ends were trimmed by 2 bases and 0 bases, with 14 bases remaining between them. The CDR3 loop is CASSLNGGLISYEQYF. CDR3 DNA: TGTGCCAGCAGTTTAAATGGGGGACTCATCTCCTACGAGCAGTACTTC.

This clonotype was recorded only once. The genes are TRBV18 and TRBJ1-1, with a weak D call TRBD1 (5 bases). V was trimmed by 0 bases and J by 1 base, leaving 12 bases between them. The CDR3 totals 16 residues. The germline V gene has CDR1 KGHSH and CDR2 LQKENI. CDR3 amino acids: CASSPPTTVGNTEAFF. The CDR3 DNA is TGTGCCAGCTCACCACCTACGACAGTGGGGAACACTGAAGCTTTCTTT.

V is TRBV21-1 and J is TRBJ1-2; the table's D call TRBD1 went unverified against the DNA. TRBV21-1 is assigned pseudogene status. CDR3 length: 15 amino acids. CDR3 sequence reads: CASSIRDRPHYGYTF. CDR3 coding DNA: TGTGCCAGCAGCATTCGGGACAGGCCACACTATGGCTACACCTTC.

The genes are TRBV6-2 or TRBV6-3 and TRBJ2-1; 9 bases align to TRBD2. CDR3 size: 17 residues. V shed 6 bases, J shed 6 bases, and the junction held 15 bases outside the gene matches. Germline V gene lookup returns CDR1 MNHEY and CDR2 SVGEGT. The CDR3 here is CASSYLRGLAVGNEQFF. DNA for the CDR3: TGTGCCAGCAGCTACCTCAGGGGACTAGCTGTGGGCAATGAGCAGTTCTTC.

V and J are TRBV29-1 and TRBJ2-1; tentative D call: TRBD2 (6 bases). Germline V gene sequence: CDR1 SQVTM, CDR2 ANQGSEA. Trimming took off 6 bases at V and 7 bases at J, with 16 bases between the two ends. The CDR3 is 13 residues long. CDR3 loop: CSVAPASVNEQFF. The CDR3 coding sequence is TGCAGCGTGGCCCCGGCTAGCGTTAATGAGCAGTTCTTC.

The J gene is TRBJ2-4, the V gene TRBV6-6; TRBD2 agrees at 8 bases. The J call may be incorrect, as the DNA end agrees better with TRBJ2-7. The length of the CDR3 is 15 residues. Per the germline V gene, CDR1 is MNHNY and CDR2 is SVGAGI (reference sequence). CDR3 in amino acids: CASSARGGLTYEQYF. The CDR3, as DNA: TGTGCCAGCAGTGCACGGGGGGGTCTTACCTACGAGCAGTACTTC.

The chain has TRBV2 and TRBJ1-2; TRBD1 is a possible D gene (5 bases). The CDR3 loop spans 13 amino acids. Germline values: CDR1 SNHLY, CDR2 FYNNEI. The V end lost 3 bases, the J end lost 4 bases, and 9 bases lay between the germline ends. The CDR3 DNA sequence: TGTGCCAGCAGTGACTGGGGCAGCTATGGCTACACCTTC. Translation: CASSDWGSYGYTF.

CDR3: CASSNGGATDTQYF. The CDR3 DNA follows: TGTGCCAGCAGTAATGGGGGCGCGACAGATACGCAGTATTTT. The chain has TRBV27 and TRBJ2-3, with a weak D call TRBD1 (6 bases). The germline V gene has CDR1 MNHEY and CDR2 SMNVEV (reference sequence). The germline V and J ends were trimmed by 5 bases and 3 bases, with 12 bases remaining between them. This CDR3 is built from 14 residues.

This clonotype was seen a handful of times. The chain has TRBV29-1 and TRBJ1-2; TRBD1 matches 11 bases. The CDR3 consists of 13 residues. Germline V gene lookup returns CDR1 SQVTM and CDR2 ANQGSEA. V shed 6 bases, J shed 6 bases, and the junction held 6 bases outside the gene matches. The CDR3 DNA follows: TGCAGCGTGCGGACAGGGGGCGCGGATGGCTACACCTTC. Its protein product is CSVRTGGADGYTF.

V usage is TRBV20-1 and J usage is TRBJ1-5, with a weak D call TRBD1 (6 bases). V was shortened by 5 bases and J by 2 bases, with 13 bases between the two germline ends. Germline lookup yields CDR1 DFQATT and CDR2 SNEGSKA (reference sequence). CDR3 length: 14 amino acids. CDR3 in amino acids: CSAVKDSGNQPQHF. DNA for the CDR3: TGCAGTGCTGTTAAGGACAGCGGCAATCAGCCCCAGCATTTT.

V and J are TRBV3-1 and TRBJ2-7; possibly TRBD2 for D (5 bases). V lost 2 bases to trimming and J lost 3 bases, with 17 bases between them. Germline CDR1 LGHDT, CDR2 YNNKEL (reference sequence). There are 16 residues in the CDR3. CDR3 residues: CASSQRIGAGNYEQYF. In DNA, the CDR3 is TGTGCCAGCAGCCAAAGGATTGGAGCCGGGAACTACGAGCAGTACTTC.

The rearrangement links TRBV5-5 to TRBJ2-7, with D possibly matching TRBD1 (6 bases). V lost 9 bases, J lost 2 bases, and 27 bases lay in between. Germline CDR1 is SGHKS and CDR2 is YYEKEE (reference sequence). This CDR3 spans 17 amino acids. The CDR3 nucleotides are TGTGCCACGGGTGTAAAATGGGGGACATTAAACCCCTACGAGCAGTACTTC. Translation: CATGVKWGTLNPYEQYF.

This clonotype occurred a few times. CDR3: CATSPGQAVAKNIQYF. The CDR3 DNA is TGTGCCACCAGTCCGGGACAGGCGGTAGCCAAAAACATTCAGTACTTC. The J gene is TRBJ2-4, the V gene TRBV24-1; 8 nucleotides line up with TRBD1. The junction had 6 bases not matched to a gene; V was cut back by 6 bases and J by 0 bases. Germline CDR1 is KGHDR and CDR2 is SFDVKD. This CDR3 has 16 residues.

This chain links TRBV29-1 with TRBJ2-1; D gene uncertain. Germline V gene data show CDR1 as SQVTM and CDR2 as ANQGSEA. CDR3 length equals 10 residues. With 6 bases removed from V and 8 bases from J, the gap between germline ends came to 8 bases. The CDR3 sequence is CSVTPDEQFF. CDR3 coding DNA: TGCAGCGTGACACCCGATGAGCAGTTCTTC.